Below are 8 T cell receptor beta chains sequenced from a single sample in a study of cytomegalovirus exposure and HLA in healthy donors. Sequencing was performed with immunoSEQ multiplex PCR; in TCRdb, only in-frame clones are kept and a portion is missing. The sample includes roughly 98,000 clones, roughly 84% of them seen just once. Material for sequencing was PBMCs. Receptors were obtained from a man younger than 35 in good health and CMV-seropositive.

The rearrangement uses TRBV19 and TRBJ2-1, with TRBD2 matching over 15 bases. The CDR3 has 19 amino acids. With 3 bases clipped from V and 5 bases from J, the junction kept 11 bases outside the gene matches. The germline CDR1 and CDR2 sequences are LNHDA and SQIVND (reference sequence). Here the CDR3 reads CASSIESGTSGRYDNEQFF. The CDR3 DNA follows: TGTGCCAGTAGTATCGAATCCGGGACTAGCGGGAGGTACGACAATGAGCAGTTCTTC.

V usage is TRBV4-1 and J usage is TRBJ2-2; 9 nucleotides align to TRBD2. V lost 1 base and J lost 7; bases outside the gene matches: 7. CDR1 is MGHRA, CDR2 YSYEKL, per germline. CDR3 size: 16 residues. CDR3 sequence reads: CASSQVNLAGNGELFF. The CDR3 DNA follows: TGCGCCAGCAGCCAAGTTAATCTAGCGGGGAACGGGGAGCTGTTTTTT.

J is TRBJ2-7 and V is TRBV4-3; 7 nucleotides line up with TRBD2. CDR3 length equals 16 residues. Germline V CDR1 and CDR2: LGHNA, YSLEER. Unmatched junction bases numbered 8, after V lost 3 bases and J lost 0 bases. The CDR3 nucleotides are TGCGCCAGCAGCCACGGTCATGCTAGCGGCTCCTACGAGCAGTACTTC. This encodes CASSHGHASGSYEQYF.

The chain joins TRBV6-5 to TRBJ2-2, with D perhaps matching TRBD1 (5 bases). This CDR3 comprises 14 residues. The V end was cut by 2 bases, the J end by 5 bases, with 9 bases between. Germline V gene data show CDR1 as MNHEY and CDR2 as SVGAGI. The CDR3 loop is CASSYIAGTGELFF. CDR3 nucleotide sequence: TGTGCCAGCAGTTACATCGCAGGGACCGGGGAGCTGTTTTTT.

The CDR3 sequence is CASSRDITDTQYF. The DNA of the CDR3 is TGTGCCAGCAGCCGGGACATCACAGATACGCAGTATTTT. This chain uses TRBV11-3 with TRBJ2-3; possible D gene TRBD1, 6 bases. Trimming left V 5 bases short and J 2 bases short, with 8 bases between. Germline lookup yields CDR1 SGHNT and CDR2 YENEEA. The CDR3 consists of 13 residues.

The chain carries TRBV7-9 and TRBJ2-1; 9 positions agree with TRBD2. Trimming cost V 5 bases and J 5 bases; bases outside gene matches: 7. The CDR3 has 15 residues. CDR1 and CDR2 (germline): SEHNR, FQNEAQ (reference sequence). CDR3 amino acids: CASSVRGGLHNEQFF. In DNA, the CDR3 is TGTGCCAGCAGCGTGCGGGGGGGCCTCCACAATGAGCAGTTCTTC.

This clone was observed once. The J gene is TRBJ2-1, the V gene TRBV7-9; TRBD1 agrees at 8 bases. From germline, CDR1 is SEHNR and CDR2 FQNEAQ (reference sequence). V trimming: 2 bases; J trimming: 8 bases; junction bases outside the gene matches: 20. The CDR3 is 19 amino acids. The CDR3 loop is CASSLMGQVMATFTHEQFF. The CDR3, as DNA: TGTGCCAGCAGCTTAATGGGACAGGTAATGGCTACGTTTACCCATGAGCAGTTCTTC.

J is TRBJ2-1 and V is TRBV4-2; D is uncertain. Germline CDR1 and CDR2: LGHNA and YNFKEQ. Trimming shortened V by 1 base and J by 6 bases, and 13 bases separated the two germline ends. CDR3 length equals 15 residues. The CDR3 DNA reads TGTGCCAGCAGCCAAGTTCTAGGCGTCGCCAATGAGCAGTTCTTC. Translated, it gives CASSQVLGVANEQFF.